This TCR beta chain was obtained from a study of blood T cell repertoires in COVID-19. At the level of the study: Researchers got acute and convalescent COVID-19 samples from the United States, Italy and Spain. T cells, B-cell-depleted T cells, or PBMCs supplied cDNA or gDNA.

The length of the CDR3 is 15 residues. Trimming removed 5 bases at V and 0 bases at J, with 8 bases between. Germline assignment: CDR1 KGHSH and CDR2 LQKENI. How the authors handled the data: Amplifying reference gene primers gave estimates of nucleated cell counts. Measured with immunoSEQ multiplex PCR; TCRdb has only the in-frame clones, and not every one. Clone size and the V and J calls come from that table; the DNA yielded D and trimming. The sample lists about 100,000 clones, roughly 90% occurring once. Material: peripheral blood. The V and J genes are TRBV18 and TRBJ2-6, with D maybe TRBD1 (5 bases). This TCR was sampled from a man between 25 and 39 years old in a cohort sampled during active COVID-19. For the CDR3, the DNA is TGTGCCAGCTCAGTTAGGGGCTCTGGGGCCAACGTCCTGACTTTC. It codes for CASSVRGSGANVLTF.